This T cell receptor beta chain was observed in a study of blood T cells in healthy people across ages. Comments on this clonotype: One base away lies a much larger clone, so this may be a sequencing read error.

The CDR3 runs to 20 residues. Germline V gene lookup returns CDR1 LGHDT and CDR2 YNNKEL (reference sequence). Using a J-beta primer mix together with a sample-barcoded 5' primer, a second PCR was run for about 7 to 12 cycles. One entry per CDR3 protein, called by TCRdb with MiXCR from the 5' RACE reads. The table shows hundreds of thousands of distinct CDR3 sequences, with roughly 26% occurring only once. The V and J genes are TRBV3-1 and TRBJ2-3; 13 nucleotides agree with TRBD2. This clonotype was sampled from a woman of 80 years or more in good health. Material for sequencing was blood. This CDR3 reads CAGSSNPGLAGLTSTDTQYF. DNA of the CDR3: TGTGCCGGCAGCTCTAACCCGGGACTAGCGGGGCTAACTAGCACAGATACGCAGTATTTT.